This T cell receptor beta chain originates from a study of T cells in Graves' hyperthyroidism and ophthalmopathy. Researchers amplified the TCR beta CDR3 regions from RNA transcripts. With the HTBI primer set, the TCR CDR3 went through a first round of RT-PCR. Each CDR3 protein is one row after TCRdb ran MiXCR on the multiplex PCR reads. The table lists about 570,000 distinct CDR3 sequences, approximately 44% of them singletons. Patients having uncontrolled infection, another autoimmune disease, pregnancy or lactation were not included. The diagnostic basis comprised clinical symptoms, serum thyroxine and TRAb, thyroid ultrasound and orbital computed tomography. This clonotype was detected ten times or more. Its antigen is currently unknown. With V trimmed by 5 bases and J by 3 bases, 3 bases remained unmatched. In germline, CDR1 is SGHNT, CDR2 YYREEE (reference sequence). This CDR3 contains 14 residues.

Study conclusions and caveats: Expanded thyroid clonotypes (above 0.001) were mostly also found in blood.

This sequence originates from an adult woman with Graves' disease, either hyperthyroidism or ophthalmopathy (not recorded which). The chain employs TRBV5-4 and TRBJ2-7; 12 bases line up with TRBD2. Sequencing was performed on peripheral blood or thyroid tissue (not recorded which). CDR3 bases: TGTGCCAGCAGGACTAGCGGGAGCGGCTACGAGCAGTACTTC. Translated: CASRTSGSGYEQYF. Full variable domain (remainder filled in from reference TRBV5-4 and TRBJ2-7): ETGVTQSPTHLIKTRGQQVTLRCSSQSGHNTVSWYQQALGQGPQFIFQYYREEENGRGNFPPRFSGLQFPNYSSELNVNALELDDSALYLCASRTSGSGYEQYFGPGTRLTVT.